This TCR beta chain was captured by sequencing in a study of cytomegalovirus exposure and HLA in healthy donors. Notes on the study in general: V segments that were indistinguishable, TRBV6-2 and TRBV6-3 among them, were omitted from analysis. CMV serostatus was the only immune exposure information that was available.

Amplification used 60 Vbeta primers and 13 Jbeta primers. In the study's own analysis: A follow-up analysis tallied 86 million or so unique TCR beta chains, roughly 9.9 million shared. Clones were sequenced by immunoSEQ multiplex PCR, and TCRdb holds only the in-frame ones, with some missing. V, J and clone size are those of that table, while D and trimming were read from the DNA. The sample includes just over 150,000 clones, approximately 70% seen only once; the top ten take 6% to 7.5%. Note on this clone: The antigen remains unidentified.

CDR1 and CDR2 (germline): MNHEY, SMNVEV (reference sequence). The CDR3 contains 14 residues. V gave up 3 bases and J gave up 6 bases, with 14 bases separating them. This clonotype was sampled from a middle-aged man in good health and CMV-seropositive. This sequence joins TRBV27 and TRBJ1-2; TRBD1 is a possible D gene (5 bases). The specimen was PBMCs. This CDR3 is CASSLGGALNGYTF. The CDR3 nucleotides read TGTGCCAGCAGTTTGGGAGGGGCACTTAATGGCTACACCTTC.